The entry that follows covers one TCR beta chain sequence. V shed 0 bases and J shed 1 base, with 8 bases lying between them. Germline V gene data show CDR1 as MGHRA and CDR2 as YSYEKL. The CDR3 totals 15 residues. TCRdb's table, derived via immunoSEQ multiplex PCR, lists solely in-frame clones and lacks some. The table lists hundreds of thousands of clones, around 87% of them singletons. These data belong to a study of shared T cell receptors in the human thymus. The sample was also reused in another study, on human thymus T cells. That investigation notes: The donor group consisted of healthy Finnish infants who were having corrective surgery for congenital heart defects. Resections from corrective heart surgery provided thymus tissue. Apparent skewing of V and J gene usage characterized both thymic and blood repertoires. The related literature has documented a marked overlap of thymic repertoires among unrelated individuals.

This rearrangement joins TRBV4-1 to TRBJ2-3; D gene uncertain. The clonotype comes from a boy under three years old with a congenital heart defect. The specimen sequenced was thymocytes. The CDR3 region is CASSQEGWGTDTQYF. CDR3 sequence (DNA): TGCGCCAGCAGCCAAGAGGGCTGGGGCACAGATACGCAGTATTTT.